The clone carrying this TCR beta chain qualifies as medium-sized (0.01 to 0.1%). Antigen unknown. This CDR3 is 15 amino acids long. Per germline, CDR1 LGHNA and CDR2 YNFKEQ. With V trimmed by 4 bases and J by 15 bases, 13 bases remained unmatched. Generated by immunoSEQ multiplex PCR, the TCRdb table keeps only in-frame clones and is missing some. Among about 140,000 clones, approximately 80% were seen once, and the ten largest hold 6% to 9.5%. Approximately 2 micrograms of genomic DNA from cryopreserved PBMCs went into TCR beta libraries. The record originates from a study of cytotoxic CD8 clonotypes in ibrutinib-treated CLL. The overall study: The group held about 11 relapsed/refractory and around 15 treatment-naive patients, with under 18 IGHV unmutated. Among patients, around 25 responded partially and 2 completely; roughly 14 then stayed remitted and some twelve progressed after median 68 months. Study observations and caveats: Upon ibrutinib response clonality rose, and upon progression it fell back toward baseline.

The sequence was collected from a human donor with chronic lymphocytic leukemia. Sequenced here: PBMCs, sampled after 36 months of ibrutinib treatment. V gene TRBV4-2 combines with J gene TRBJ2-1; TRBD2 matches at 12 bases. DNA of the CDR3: TGTGCCAGCAGCCTCCGGACTAGCGGGGAGGGGGTACTGTTCTTC. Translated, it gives CASSLRTSGEGVLFF.